This entry concerns a single T cell receptor beta chain. Its specificity is unknown. Use of 60 Vbeta and 13 Jbeta primers characterized the PCR. Authors' analysis steps: Unique TCR beta chains numbered roughly 83 million in a later analysis, with roughly 9.9 million shared. Assay used: immunoSEQ multiplex PCR; TCRdb lists only in-frame clones, some missing. V and J calls and clone size are given by that table; D and trimming were obtained from the DNA. The sample lists roughly 120,000 clones; approximately 80% were seen once. The data are from a study of cytomegalovirus exposure and HLA in healthy donors. Findings and caveats of the study: As a later analysis showed, a missense DCLRE1C variant was linked to trimming of TCR beta V- and J-genes.

V was cut by 3 bases and J by 12 bases, with 17 bases left in between. The CDR3 runs to 13 residues. Per germline, CDR1 MNHEY and CDR2 SMNVEV (reference sequence). Samples came from healthy bone marrow donors. Donors sampled were nominally healthy, though unrecorded immune exposures were likely. The sample was PBMCs. The rearrangement links TRBV27 to TRBJ1-1; D uncertain. The clonotype was recovered from a woman in her 30s in good health and CMV-seronegative. CDR3 protein: CASSFAGWPQTFF. The DNA of the CDR3 is TGTGCCAGCAGTTTTGCCGGGTGGCCTCAAACTTTCTTT.